These 2 T cell receptor beta chains originate from one sample sequenced in a study of blood T cells in healthy people across ages. The second PCR ran about 7 to 12 cycles with a sample-barcoded 5' primer and J-beta primers. TCRdb itself ran the 5' RACE reads through MiXCR, one entry per CDR3 protein. The table shows hundreds of thousands of distinct CDR3 sequences, with under 40% occurring only once. The sample comprised blood. The receptors here all came from a man aged 18 to 29 in good health.

The rearrangement links TRBV15 to TRBJ2-6; 8 bases are a match to TRBD1. J gave up 0 bases and V 4 bases, and 5 bases lay outside the gene matches. Looked up from germline, CDR1 is LNHNV and CDR2 is YYDKDF (reference sequence). The CDR3 is 17 amino acids. The chain's CDR3 is CATSTGQANSGANVLTF. The CDR3 DNA is TGTGCCACCAGCACGGGACAGGCGAACTCTGGGGCCAACGTCCTGACTTTC.

This clonotype was seen a handful of times. This chain connects TRBV2 to TRBJ1-5; D is unclear. The V end was cut by 3 bases, the J end by 3 bases, with 9 bases between. Germline CDR1 and CDR2: SNHLY and FYNNEI. The CDR3 is 14 amino acids. The CDR3 is CASSDDSDNQPQHF. In DNA form, the CDR3 reads TGTGCCAGCAGTGACGATTCAGACAATCAGCCCCAGCATTTT. Based on the CDR3 plus reference TRBV2 and TRBJ1-5, the full variable domain is EPEVTQTPSHQVTQMGQEVILRCVPISNHLYFYWYRQILGQKVEFLVSFYNNEISEKSEIFDDQFSVERPDGSNFTLKIRSTKLEDSAMYFCASSDDSDNQPQHFGDGTRLSIL.